These 11 T cell receptor beta chains originate from one sample sequenced in a study of cytomegalovirus exposure and HLA in healthy donors. Amplification used 60 Vbeta primers and 13 Jbeta primers. Sequenced by immunoSEQ multiplex PCR; TCRdb stores in-frame clones only, minus some. This sample has more than 85,000 clones, with about 75% found just once. The sequenced sample consisted of PBMCs. These TCRs come from a male donor in good health and CMV-seropositive.

The chain recombines TRBV5-8 with TRBJ2-3; D is possibly TRBD1 (5 bases). Germline values: CDR1 SGHTS, CDR2 YDEGEE. Trimming removed 4 bases from V and 4 bases from J, with 7 bases in between. The CDR3 has 12 residues. The CDR3, as DNA: TGTGCCAGCAGCCTGACAGCAGATACGCAGTATTTT. Protein: CASSLTADTQYF.

This chain uses TRBV5-1 with TRBJ2-1; TRBD2 might be the D (7 bases). CDR3 length equals 14 residues. Germline lookup yields CDR1 SGHRS and CDR2 YFSETQ. V lost 0 bases, J lost 7 bases, and 11 bases lay in between. The CDR3 protein is CASSLGGGANEQFF. CDR3 in DNA: TGCGCCAGCAGCTTGGGGGGGGGCGCGAATGAGCAGTTCTTC.

As to this clone: Other DNA sequences in this specimen translate into the identical CDR3. The chain carries TRBV19 and TRBJ1-4; 8 positions match TRBD1. V gave up 5 bases and J gave up 2 bases; unmatched junction bases: 4. This CDR3 contains 15 residues. Germline V lookup: CDR1 LNHDA, CDR2 SQIVND (reference sequence). The CDR3: CASSGTGGTNEKLFF. The CDR3 DNA reads as TGTGCCAGTAGTGGAACAGGGGGGACTAATGAAAAACTGTTTTTT.

V usage is TRBV10-3 and J usage is TRBJ2-7; TRBD2 agrees at 8 bases. The CDR3 has 17 amino acids. In germline, CDR1 is ENHRY, CDR2 SYGVKD. V was clipped by 1 base and J by 5 bases; unmatched bases: 13. The CDR3 spells CAISEFRSAGGRNEQYF. In nucleotides, the CDR3 is TGTGCCATCAGTGAGTTTAGAAGTGCGGGGGGAAGGAACGAGCAGTACTTC.

V usage is TRBV7-2 and J usage is TRBJ2-2, with D possibly TRBD1 on 5 matching bases. CDR3 length equals 15 residues. Germline V gene data show CDR1 as SGHTA and CDR2 as FQGNSA. The V and J ends lost 1 base and 3 bases respectively, with 9 bases between them. The DNA of the CDR3 is TGTGCCAGCAGCTTAGGGCTACAGGACACCGGGGAGCTGTTTTTT. Translation: CASSLGLQDTGELFF.

This chain links TRBV19 with TRBJ1-5; D ambiguous. Looked up from germline, CDR1 is LNHDA and CDR2 is SQIVND (reference sequence). V dropped 5 bases and J dropped 3 bases, with 14 bases sitting between them. The CDR3 covers 15 residues. The CDR3 DNA reads TGTGCCAGTAGTCCTCAACCAGGATACAATCAGCCCCAGCATTTT. This encodes CASSPQPGYNQPQHF.

The chain recombines TRBV7-2 with TRBJ1-1; TRBD1 agrees at 7 bases. The germline V gene encodes CDR1 SGHTA and CDR2 FQGNSA. The V gene end was trimmed by 1 base and the J gene end by 6 bases; junction bases not matched to a gene: 8. This CDR3 is 15 amino acids long. CDR3 bases: TGTGCCAGCAGCTTAGTCACAACAGGGGTCGCTGAAGCTTTCTTT. Amino acids: CASSLVTTGVAEAFF.

The genes are TRBV6-6 and TRBJ2-3; 11 bases are shared with TRBD2. Germline V gene data show CDR1 as MNHNY and CDR2 as SVGAGI (reference sequence). The V segment lost 5 bases and the J segment 6 bases; nucleotides outside the gene matches: 7. The CDR3 covers 15 residues. The CDR3 DNA sequence: TGTGCCAGCAGTCGACTAGCGGGGTTAGGGGATACGCAGTATTTT. Translation gives CASSRLAGLGDTQYF.

This chain connects TRBV5-1 to TRBJ1-6; D is uncertain. Germline V lookup: CDR1 SGHRS, CDR2 YFSETQ. The CDR3 spans 16 residues. V lost 3 bases to trimming and J lost 7 bases, with 17 bases between them. CDR3 sequence (DNA): TGCGCCAGCAGCTCTACTCCTGATAGCTGGAATTCACCCCTCCACTTT. Its translation is CASSSTPDSWNSPLHF.

For this clone: The same CDR3 also results from other DNA sequences found in this sample. The CDR3 DNA reads as TGTGCCTGGAGTGTACTGGGACAGGGGTCTCAGCCCCAGCATTTT. Translation: CAWSVLGQGSQPQHF. The genes are TRBV30 and TRBJ1-5; TRBD1 agrees at 10 bases. CDR3 size: 15 residues. Losses at the gene ends were 0 bases for V and 6 bases for J; bases not matched to a gene: 5. The germline V gene has CDR1 GTSNPN and CDR2 SVGIG (reference sequence).

The chain employs TRBV5-1 and TRBJ2-3, with 9 bases matching TRBD1. This CDR3 region has 17 residues. J gave up 0 bases and V 4 bases, and 9 bases lay outside the gene matches. Germline assignment: CDR1 SGHRS and CDR2 YFSETQ. For the CDR3, the DNA is TGCGCCAGCAGCCGATACGGACAGGGGTCTAGCACAGATACGCAGTATTTT. Protein: CASSRYGQGSSTDTQYF.